The rows below give T cell receptor beta chains drawn from one sample of a study of blood T cell repertoires in COVID-19. Profiled with immunoSEQ multiplex PCR; TCRdb holds only in-frame clones, not every one. This sample yields 150,000 to 200,000 clones, of which approximately 83% are seen a single time; around 10% belongs to the top ten. The source material was peripheral blood. The source is a woman older than 75 with active or convalescent COVID-19. Both conserved end residues are part of each CDR3. The order of the fields is CDR3 DNA, CDR3 protein, D gene, clone size, V gene, J gene. D genes are given only for firm matches. Clone size is given for some rows only: seen once, a few or many times, or a class if the clone is expanded.

cdr3_nt: TGCGCCAGCAGCCAAGAAGGGGCCAGGGACAGGTTTGATAATTCACCCCTCCACTTT
cdr3_aa: CASSQEGARDRFDNSPLHF
d_call: TRBD1
clone_size: .
v_call: TRBV4-3
j_call: TRBJ1-6

cdr3_nt: TGTGCCAGCAGTGAATTCAGGGGGCCGGGTAGCTATGGCTACACCTTC
cdr3_aa: CASSEFRGPGSYGYTF
d_call: TRBD1
clone_size: .
v_call: TRBV25-1
j_call: TRBJ1-2

cdr3_nt: TGTGCCAGCAGAAACCGGGACAGGGGTAATGAAAAACTGTTTTTT
cdr3_aa: CASRNRDRGNEKLFF
d_call: TRBD1
clone_size: .
v_call: TRBV6-5
j_call: TRBJ1-4

cdr3_nt: TGTGCCAGTAGGGCTACAGGGAGGGTGGAGCAGTACTTC
cdr3_aa: CASRATGRVEQYF
d_call: .
clone_size: .
v_call: TRBV19
j_call: TRBJ2-7

cdr3_nt: TGTGCCAGCAGCTTAATCTCAGGGCCTAGAGGCTACACCTTC
cdr3_aa: CASSLISGPRGYTF
d_call: .
clone_size: once
v_call: TRBV7-2
j_call: TRBJ1-2

cdr3_nt: TGTGCCAGCAGCCCCATTCTGGGGGCGTCGGGAAACACCATATATTTT
cdr3_aa: CASSPILGASGNTIYF
d_call: .
clone_size: once
v_call: TRBV9
j_call: TRBJ1-3

cdr3_nt: TGTGCCAGCAGCCCCGGACAGGGGTGGAACACCGGGGAGCTGTTTTTT
cdr3_aa: CASSPGQGWNTGELFF
d_call: TRBD1
clone_size: .
v_call: TRBV5-4
j_call: TRBJ2-2

cdr3_nt: TGTGCCAGCAGTTACACCGGAGGATATGGCTACACCTTC
cdr3_aa: CASSYTGGYGYTF
d_call: .
clone_size: .
v_call: TRBV6-5
j_call: TRBJ1-2

cdr3_nt: TGCAGCGGTAGTGAGAGCTCCTACAATGAGCAGTTCTTC
cdr3_aa: CSGSESSYNEQFF
d_call: .
clone_size: .
v_call: TRBV29-1
j_call: TRBJ2-1

cdr3_nt: TGCAGCGTTGACCCGGGGAACACTGAAGCTTTCTTT
cdr3_aa: CSVDPGNTEAFF
d_call: .
clone_size: .
v_call: TRBV29-1
j_call: TRBJ1-1

cdr3_nt: TGCGCCAGCAGCCAGAGGCAGGGGGACCTCTATGGCTACACCTTC
cdr3_aa: CASSQRQGDLYGYTF
d_call: TRBD1
clone_size: .
v_call: TRBV4-1
j_call: TRBJ1-2

cdr3_nt: TGTGCCAGCAGTGAAAACCCGACAGGCCATCAGCCCCAGCATTTT
cdr3_aa: CASSENPTGHQPQHF
d_call: .
clone_size: .
v_call: TRBV2
j_call: TRBJ1-5

cdr3_nt: TGTGCCAGCAGCCTTGACAGGGGTCATAATTCACCCCTCCACTTT
cdr3_aa: CASSLDRGHNSPLHF
d_call: TRBD1
clone_size: .
v_call: TRBV7-2
j_call: TRBJ1-6

cdr3_nt: TGTGCCAGCAGTCCGGGACAGCGACTCCAAGAGACCCAGTACTTC
cdr3_aa: CASSPGQRLQETQYF
d_call: TRBD1
clone_size: .
v_call: TRBV27
j_call: TRBJ2-5

cdr3_nt: TGTGCCATCAGTGTAGAGGGTAGTCGTGGCTACACCTTC
cdr3_aa: CAISVEGSRGYTF
d_call: .
clone_size: .
v_call: TRBV10-3
j_call: TRBJ1-2

cdr3_nt: TGTGCCAGCAGTTCCCCCAGGGGGCTTTTATCTGGGGCCAACGTCCTGACTTTC
cdr3_aa: CASSSPRGLLSGANVLTF
d_call: TRBD1
clone_size: .
v_call: TRBV27
j_call: TRBJ2-6

cdr3_nt: TGCGCCAGCAGTTCCGGACAGGGGAACACTGAAGCTTTCTTT
cdr3_aa: CASSSGQGNTEAFF
d_call: TRBD1
clone_size: .
v_call: TRBV5-1
j_call: TRBJ1-1

cdr3_nt: TGTGCCAGCAGCCTTTGGGGGGATGAGCAGTTCTTC
cdr3_aa: CASSLWGDEQFF
d_call: .
clone_size: .
v_call: TRBV11-3
j_call: TRBJ2-1

cdr3_nt: TGCGCCAGCAGCCAAGGGGTAGGGGGACGGACTGAAGCTTTCTTT
cdr3_aa: CASSQGVGGRTEAFF
d_call: .
clone_size: few
v_call: TRBV4-1
j_call: TRBJ1-1

cdr3_nt: TGCGCCAGCAGCTCAGCGACAGGGCGGGACACCGGGGAGCTGTTTTTT
cdr3_aa: CASSSATGRDTGELFF
d_call: TRBD1
clone_size: .
v_call: TRBV10-2
j_call: TRBJ2-2

cdr3_nt: TGTGCCAGTAGCCCCAGGGGGGACAGACTTTCAACTAATGAAAAACTGTTTTTT
cdr3_aa: CASSPRGDRLSTNEKLFF
d_call: TRBD1
clone_size: .
v_call: TRBV19
j_call: TRBJ1-4

cdr3_nt: TGTGCCAGCAGTTGGGGACAGTTCAATCAGCCCCAGCATTTT
cdr3_aa: CASSWGQFNQPQHF
d_call: TRBD1
clone_size: .
v_call: TRBV28
j_call: TRBJ1-5

cdr3_nt: TGTGCCAGCAGCCCTAGCGGAGAAAGGGAGACCCAGTACTTC
cdr3_aa: CASSPSGERETQYF
d_call: TRBD2
clone_size: .
v_call: TRBV7-9
j_call: TRBJ2-5

cdr3_nt: TGTGCCAGCAGTTCCAAACGACAGGGGATGAATGGCTACACCTTC
cdr3_aa: CASSSKRQGMNGYTF
d_call: TRBD1
clone_size: .
v_call: TRBV6-6
j_call: TRBJ1-2

cdr3_nt: TGTGCCAGTAGTGCAGCCCCCGGGACAGGTGGTAATGAAAAACTGTTTTTT
cdr3_aa: CASSAAPGTGGNEKLFF
d_call: TRBD1
clone_size: .
v_call: TRBV19
j_call: TRBJ1-4

cdr3_nt: TGCGCCAGCAGCGTCCAGCTAGCGGGGTACAATGAGCAGTTCTTC
cdr3_aa: CASSVQLAGYNEQFF
d_call: TRBD2
clone_size: .
v_call: TRBV5-1
j_call: TRBJ2-1

cdr3_nt: TGTGCCAGCAGTTCCACAGTTAACTATGGCTACACCTTC
cdr3_aa: CASSSTVNYGYTF
d_call: .
clone_size: .
v_call: TRBV27
j_call: TRBJ1-2

cdr3_nt: TGTGCCAGCATCCTGGGGAGCGAAGCTTTCTTT
cdr3_aa: CASILGSEAFF
d_call: .
clone_size: .
v_call: TRBV11-3
j_call: TRBJ1-1

cdr3_nt: TGTGCCAGCACCACTTATAGCTTGTACAATGAGCAGTTCTTC
cdr3_aa: CASTTYSLYNEQFF
d_call: .
clone_size: once
v_call: TRBV28
j_call: TRBJ2-1

cdr3_nt: TGCGCCAGCAGCCTAAATTTGAACACCGGGGAGCTGTTTTTT
cdr3_aa: CASSLNLNTGELFF
d_call: .
clone_size: once
v_call: TRBV4-1
j_call: TRBJ2-2

cdr3_nt: TGTGCCAGCAGTCCCGGGGGGTATGGCTACACCTTC
cdr3_aa: CASSPGGYGYTF
d_call: .
clone_size: .
v_call: TRBV12-3/TRBV12-4
j_call: TRBJ1-2

cdr3_nt: TGTGCCAGCAGCCACTGCGGGGGGGCCGGGCAAGAGACCCAGTACTTC
cdr3_aa: CASSHCGGAGQETQYF
d_call: TRBD2
clone_size: .
v_call: TRBV3-1/TRBV3-2
j_call: TRBJ2-5

cdr3_nt: TGTGCCAGTACCACCTCCCGGGGACAGGGCGAAACCGGGGAGCTGTTTTTT
cdr3_aa: CASTTSRGQGETGELFF
d_call: TRBD1
clone_size: .
v_call: TRBV19
j_call: TRBJ2-2

cdr3_nt: TGTGCCAGCAGCTTGGAGGCCCAGGGGGCGAGTACTGAAGCTTTCTTT
cdr3_aa: CASSLEAQGASTEAFF
d_call: TRBD1
clone_size: .
v_call: TRBV5-5
j_call: TRBJ1-1